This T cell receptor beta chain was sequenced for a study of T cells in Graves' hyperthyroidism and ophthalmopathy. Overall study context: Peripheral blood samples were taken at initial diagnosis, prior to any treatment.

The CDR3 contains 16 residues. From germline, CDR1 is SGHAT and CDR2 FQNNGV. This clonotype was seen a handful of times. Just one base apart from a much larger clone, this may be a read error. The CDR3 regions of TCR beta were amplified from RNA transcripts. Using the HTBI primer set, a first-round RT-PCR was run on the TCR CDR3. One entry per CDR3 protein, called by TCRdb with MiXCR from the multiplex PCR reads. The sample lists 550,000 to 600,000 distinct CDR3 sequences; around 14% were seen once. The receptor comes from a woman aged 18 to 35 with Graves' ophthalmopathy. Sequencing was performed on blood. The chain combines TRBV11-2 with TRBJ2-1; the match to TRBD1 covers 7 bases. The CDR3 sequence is CASSRGQDVSYNEQLF. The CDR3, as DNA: TGTGCCAGCAGCCGTGGACAGGACGTGTCCTACAATGAGCAGCTCTTC.